This is a list of T cell receptor beta chains from one sample in a study of cytomegalovirus exposure and HLA in healthy donors. Produced via immunoSEQ multiplex PCR; TCRdb's table is partial and in-frame only. The repertoire holds about 120,000 clones, with approximately 75% as singletons. Sequences were obtained from PBMCs. The origin of the receptors is a man between 50 and 59 years old in good health and CMV-seropositive. Each CDR3 is given with its conserved first and last residue. The D gene is left open where the match is weak. Clone size is not always given. Where it is, it says once, few, many or a class for expanded clones.

V gene: TRBV7-2
D gene: TRBD1
J gene: TRBJ1-1
clone size: NA
CDR3 DNA: TGTGCCAGCAGCCCGTGGACAGGAAACACTGAAGCTTTCTTT
CDR3 protein: CASSPWTGNTEAFF

V gene: TRBV6-4
D gene: NA
J gene: TRBJ1-1
clone size: NA
CDR3 DNA: TGTGCCAGCAGAGTGGCTACTGAAGCTTTCTTT
CDR3 protein: CASRVATEAFF

V gene: TRBV7-9
D gene: TRBD2
J gene: TRBJ2-1
clone size: NA
CDR3 DNA: TGTGCCAGCAGCTTAGCGGGGGGGACTAGATCCTCGGTAGATGAGCAGTTCTTC
CDR3 protein: CASSLAGGTRSSVDEQFF

V gene: TRBV6-5
D gene: TRBD1
J gene: TRBJ1-6
clone size: NA
CDR3 DNA: TGTGCCAGCACCCCCCAGGGGGCGGTTAATTCACCCCTCCACTTT
CDR3 protein: CASTPQGAVNSPLHF

V gene: TRBV18
D gene: NA
J gene: TRBJ2-1
clone size: NA
CDR3 DNA: TGTGCCAGCTCACCACCTGGAGAGTCGGAACAGTTCTTC
CDR3 protein: CASSPPGESEQFF

V gene: TRBV30
D gene: NA
J gene: TRBJ1-2
clone size: NA
CDR3 DNA: TGTGCCTGGAGTGTAGTACAGGGCTCTGGCTACACCTTC
CDR3 protein: CAWSVVQGSGYTF

V gene: TRBV6-1
D gene: TRBD2
J gene: TRBJ2-7
clone size: NA
CDR3 DNA: TGTGCCAGCAGTGAGCGTAGATACCGTGCCAGCTTAGCGGGAGACCACGAGCAGTACTTC
CDR3 protein: CASSERRYRASLAGDHEQYF

V gene: TRBV7-2
D gene: NA
J gene: TRBJ2-7
clone size: few
CDR3 DNA: TGTGCCAGCAGCCCGTCCGGGAAATCCTACGAGCAGTACTTC
CDR3 protein: CASSPSGKSYEQYF

V gene: TRBV15
D gene: NA
J gene: TRBJ2-7
clone size: few
CDR3 DNA: TGTGCCACCAGCAGCGGGAGTGAGGTCTACGAGCAGTACTTC
CDR3 protein: CATSSGSEVYEQYF

V gene: TRBV6-5
D gene: TRBD1
J gene: TRBJ1-2
clone size: NA
CDR3 DNA: TGTGCCAGCAGTTACTCGAGGACAGGCGGATACGATGGCTACACCTTC
CDR3 protein: CASSYSRTGGYDGYTF

V gene: TRBV29-1
D gene: TRBD2
J gene: TRBJ2-7
clone size: NA
CDR3 DNA: TGCAGCGTCGATGGGGGTAGCGGGACCATTTACGAGCAGTACTTC
CDR3 protein: CSVDGGSGTIYEQYF

V gene: TRBV5-1
D gene: NA
J gene: TRBJ1-4
clone size: NA
CDR3 DNA: TGCGCCAGCAGCCCGGCGGACGTGGGAGGGAATGAAAAACTGTTTTTT
CDR3 protein: CASSPADVGGNEKLFF

V gene: TRBV6-1
D gene: NA
J gene: TRBJ2-3
clone size: NA
CDR3 DNA: TGTGCCCAAGAACAATACACAGATACGCAGTATTTT
CDR3 protein: CAQEQYTDTQYF

V gene: TRBV6-5
D gene: NA
J gene: TRBJ2-5
clone size: NA
CDR3 DNA: TGTGCCAGCAGTCGGCAGGGGATCCAAGAGACCCAGTACTTC
CDR3 protein: CASSRQGIQETQYF

V gene: TRBV5-6
D gene: TRBD1
J gene: TRBJ1-2
clone size: NA
CDR3 DNA: TGTGCCAGCAGCCAGGGAGGGACAGGGCTCTATGGCTACACCTTC
CDR3 protein: CASSQGGTGLYGYTF

V gene: TRBV7-2
D gene: NA
J gene: TRBJ1-4
clone size: NA
CDR3 DNA: TGTGCCAGCAGCTTAGGCAGGGAAGCTAATGAAAAACTGTTTTTT
CDR3 protein: CASSLGREANEKLFF

V gene: TRBV5-1
D gene: NA
J gene: TRBJ2-1
clone size: NA
CDR3 DNA: TGCGCCAGCAGCTTAGGAGACAGGCCCATGTACAATGAGCAGTTCTTC
CDR3 protein: CASSLGDRPMYNEQFF

V gene: TRBV5-1
D gene: NA
J gene: TRBJ2-3
clone size: NA
CDR3 DNA: TGCGCCAGCAGAGGAGGGCGAATAGGCACAGATACGCAGTATTTT
CDR3 protein: CASRGGRIGTDTQYF

V gene: TRBV6-1
D gene: TRBD2
J gene: TRBJ2-7
clone size: once
CDR3 DNA: TGTGCCAGCAGCGCCGGGGGGGAGGGGGTCGAGCAGTACTTC
CDR3 protein: CASSAGGEGVEQYF

V gene: TRBV9
D gene: NA
J gene: TRBJ2-5
clone size: NA
CDR3 DNA: TGTGCCAGCAGCGCCGAGGGACTTTTACAAGAGACCCAGTACTTC
CDR3 protein: CASSAEGLLQETQYF

V gene: TRBV6-1
D gene: NA
J gene: TRBJ2-7
clone size: NA
CDR3 DNA: TGTGCCAGCAGTGGGGCAGGTCTTGCCTACGAGCAGTACTTC
CDR3 protein: CASSGAGLAYEQYF

V gene: TRBV7-2
D gene: NA
J gene: TRBJ1-2
clone size: NA
CDR3 DNA: TGTGCCAGCAGAAGCTGGGAGCAGTATGGCTACACCTTC
CDR3 protein: CASRSWEQYGYTF

V gene: TRBV2
D gene: TRBD2
J gene: TRBJ2-7
clone size: NA
CDR3 DNA: TGTGCCAGCAGTGAACCGCAAGGGACTAGCGGGACTCTATCCTACGAGCAGTACTTC
CDR3 protein: CASSEPQGTSGTLSYEQYF

V gene: TRBV7-6
D gene: TRBD1
J gene: TRBJ2-3
clone size: NA
CDR3 DNA: TGTGCCAGCAGCCTACAGGGGGCAGGCACAGATACGCAGTATTTT
CDR3 protein: CASSLQGAGTDTQYF

V gene: TRBV6-1
D gene: NA
J gene: TRBJ2-7
clone size: NA
CDR3 DNA: TGTGCCAGCAGTGGAGGGGGTCCCCAGGTATACGAGCAGTACTTC
CDR3 protein: CASSGGGPQVYEQYF

V gene: TRBV28
D gene: NA
J gene: TRBJ2-7
clone size: NA
CDR3 DNA: TGTGCCAGCAGCCCTGGACAGAGCTACGAGCAGTACTTC
CDR3 protein: CASSPGQSYEQYF

V gene: TRBV2
D gene: TRBD1
J gene: TRBJ1-2
clone size: NA
CDR3 DNA: TGTGCCAGCAGTCCAGGGGGAGGCGGCTACACCTTC
CDR3 protein: CASSPGGGGYTF

V gene: TRBV18
D gene: NA
J gene: TRBJ2-7
clone size: NA
CDR3 DNA: TGTGCCAGCTCCCCGGGGGCCGCGGGGGTAGAAAACGAGCAGTACTTC
CDR3 protein: CASSPGAAGVENEQYF

V gene: TRBV5-6
D gene: NA
J gene: TRBJ2-4
clone size: NA
CDR3 DNA: TGTGCCAGCAGCGTACAGTTAGCCAAAAACATTCAGTACTTC
CDR3 protein: CASSVQLAKNIQYF

V gene: TRBV5-4
D gene: TRBD1
J gene: TRBJ2-2
clone size: NA
CDR3 DNA: TGTGCCAGCAGCCAGGGACAGGCGAACACCGGGGAGCTGTTTTTT
CDR3 protein: CASSQGQANTGELFF

V gene: TRBV5-6
D gene: NA
J gene: TRBJ1-2
clone size: NA
CDR3 DNA: TGTGCCAGCAGCTCCCCGGTCCGCACAGGCGATGGCTACACCTTC
CDR3 protein: CASSSPVRTGDGYTF

V gene: TRBV7-2
D gene: NA
J gene: TRBJ2-5
clone size: NA
CDR3 DNA: TGTGCCAGCAGCCAAGCGCCTCGGGAGACCCAGTACTTC
CDR3 protein: CASSQAPRETQYF

V gene: TRBV19
D gene: TRBD1
J gene: TRBJ1-1
clone size: NA
CDR3 DNA: TGTGCCAGTAAACCCCGGACAGGGGGCTTGCCGGACACTGAAGCTTTCTTT
CDR3 protein: CASKPRTGGLPDTEAFF

V gene: TRBV4-1
D gene: TRBD1
J gene: TRBJ1-1
clone size: NA
CDR3 DNA: TGCGCCAGCAGCCGAACACCCGGACAGGGGAACACTGAAGCTTTCTTT
CDR3 protein: CASSRTPGQGNTEAFF

V gene: TRBV5-1
D gene: TRBD2
J gene: TRBJ2-7
clone size: NA
CDR3 DNA: TGCGCCAGCAGCTTGACGACTAGCGGGGGGGCCTACGAGCAGTACTTC
CDR3 protein: CASSLTTSGGAYEQYF

V gene: TRBV6-1
D gene: NA
J gene: TRBJ1-1
clone size: NA
CDR3 DNA: TGTGCCAGCCTAGACAGGAAGGGAATGAATGAAGCTTTCTTT
CDR3 protein: CASLDRKGMNEAFF

V gene: TRBV19
D gene: TRBD2
J gene: TRBJ2-2
clone size: NA
CDR3 DNA: TGTGCCAGCCGCCTACTCGCGGGAGTCCCCAACACCGGGGAGCTGTTTTTT
CDR3 protein: CASRLLAGVPNTGELFF

V gene: TRBV7-8
D gene: TRBD1
J gene: TRBJ1-4
clone size: NA
CDR3 DNA: TGTGCCAGCAGCTTAGCCCAGGGGACAGGGGACGAAAAACTGTTTTTT
CDR3 protein: CASSLAQGTGDEKLFF

V gene: TRBV7-9
D gene: NA
J gene: TRBJ2-7
clone size: NA
CDR3 DNA: TGTGCCAGCAGCACTAGCAGGCTCTACGAGCAGTACTTC
CDR3 protein: CASSTSRLYEQYF

V gene: TRBV4-2
D gene: NA
J gene: TRBJ1-2
clone size: NA
CDR3 DNA: TGTGCCAGCAGCCAAATCCCTATAGAAAACAGCGGTGGCTACACCTTC
CDR3 protein: CASSQIPIENSGGYTF

V gene: TRBV6-5
D gene: NA
J gene: TRBJ1-1
clone size: NA
CDR3 DNA: TGTGCCAGCAGAATCAGGGTAGGCACTGAAGCTTTCTTT
CDR3 protein: CASRIRVGTEAFF

V gene: TRBV5-1
D gene: NA
J gene: TRBJ2-5
clone size: NA
CDR3 DNA: TGCGCCAGCAGCCAAAACCCTGGTCGGGAGACCCAGTACTTC
CDR3 protein: CASSQNPGRETQYF

V gene: TRBV4-1
D gene: TRBD1
J gene: TRBJ2-3
clone size: NA
CDR3 DNA: TGCGCCAGCAGCACCGGACAGGGGAGAGATACGCAGTATTTT
CDR3 protein: CASSTGQGRDTQYF

V gene: TRBV29-1
D gene: TRBD1
J gene: TRBJ1-1
clone size: once
CDR3 DNA: TGCAGCGTTGTTGGGGACAGGGGTAGTTTGGCTTTCTTT
CDR3 protein: CSVVGDRGSLAFF

V gene: TRBV10-2
D gene: NA
J gene: TRBJ2-7
clone size: NA
CDR3 DNA: TGCGCCACCCTCGAGAGAGCGGTGGGGAACGAGCAGTACTTC
CDR3 protein: CATLERAVGNEQYF

V gene: TRBV5-1
D gene: NA
J gene: TRBJ2-7
clone size: NA
CDR3 DNA: TGCGCCAGCAGCTTGTATGGGCAGGACTACGAGCAGTACTTC
CDR3 protein: CASSLYGQDYEQYF

V gene: TRBV9
D gene: NA
J gene: TRBJ1-1
clone size: NA
CDR3 DNA: TGTGCCAGCAGCCCTCGACAGAATACGAACACTGAAGCTTTCTTT
CDR3 protein: CASSPRQNTNTEAFF